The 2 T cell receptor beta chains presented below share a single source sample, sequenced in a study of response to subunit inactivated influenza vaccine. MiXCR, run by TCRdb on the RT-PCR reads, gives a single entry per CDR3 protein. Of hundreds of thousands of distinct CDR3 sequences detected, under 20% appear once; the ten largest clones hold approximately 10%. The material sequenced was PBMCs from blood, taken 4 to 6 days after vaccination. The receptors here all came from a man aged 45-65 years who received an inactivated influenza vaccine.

The CDR3 reads CASSLPTGGGGEQYF. The CDR3 bases are TGCGCCAGCAGCTTGCCGACCGGTGGGGGCGGGGAGCAGTACTTC. The rearrangement joins TRBV5-1 to TRBJ2-7; a possible D gene is TRBD1 (6 bases). V shed 1 base and J shed 7 bases, with 18 bases lying between them. The CDR3 extends over 15 amino acids. CDR1 SGHRS and CDR2 YFSETQ come from the germline V gene.

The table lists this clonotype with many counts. CDR3 amino acids: CASSSRLAGPNTGELFF. The CDR3 DNA follows: TGCGCCAGCAGCTCGAGGCTAGCGGGTCCGAACACCGGGGAGCTGTTTTTT. V is TRBV5-1 and J is TRBJ2-2; 8 bases fit TRBD2. CDR1 is SGHRS and CDR2 is YFSETQ in the germline V gene. This CDR3 contains 17 residues. The V segment lost 3 bases and the J segment 0 bases; nucleotides outside the gene matches: 7.